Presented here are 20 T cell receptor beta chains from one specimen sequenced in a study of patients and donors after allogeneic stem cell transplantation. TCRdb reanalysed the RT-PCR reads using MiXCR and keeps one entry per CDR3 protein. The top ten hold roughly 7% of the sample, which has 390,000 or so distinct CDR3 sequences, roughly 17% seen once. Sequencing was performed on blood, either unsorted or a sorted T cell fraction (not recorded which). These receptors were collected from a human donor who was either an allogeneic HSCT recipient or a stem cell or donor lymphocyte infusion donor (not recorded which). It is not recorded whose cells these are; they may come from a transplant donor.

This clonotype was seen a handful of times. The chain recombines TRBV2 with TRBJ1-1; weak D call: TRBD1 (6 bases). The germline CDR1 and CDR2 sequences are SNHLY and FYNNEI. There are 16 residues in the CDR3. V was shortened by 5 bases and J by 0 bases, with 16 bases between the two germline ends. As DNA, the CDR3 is TGTGCCAGCAGTAGCGGGGGGGGCGTGATGAACACTGAAGCTTTCTTT. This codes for CASSSGGGVMNTEAFF.

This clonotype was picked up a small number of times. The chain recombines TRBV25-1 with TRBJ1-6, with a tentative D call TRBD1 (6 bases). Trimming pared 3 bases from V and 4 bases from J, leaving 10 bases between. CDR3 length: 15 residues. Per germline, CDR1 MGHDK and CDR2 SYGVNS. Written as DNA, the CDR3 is TGTGCCAGCAGTGACCGGGACAAATATAATTCACCCCTCCACTTT. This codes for CASSDRDKYNSPLHF.

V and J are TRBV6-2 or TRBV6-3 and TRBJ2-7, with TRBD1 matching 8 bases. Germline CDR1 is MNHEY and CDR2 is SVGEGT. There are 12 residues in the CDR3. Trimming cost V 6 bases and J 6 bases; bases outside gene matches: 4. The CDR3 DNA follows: TGTGCCAGCAGCCGGACAGGGTTCGAGCAGTACTTC. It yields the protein CASSRTGFEQYF.

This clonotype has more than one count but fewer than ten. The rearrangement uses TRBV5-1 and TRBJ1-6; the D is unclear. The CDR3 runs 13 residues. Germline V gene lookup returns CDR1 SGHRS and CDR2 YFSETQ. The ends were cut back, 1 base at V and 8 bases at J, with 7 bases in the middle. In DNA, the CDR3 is TGCGCCAGCAGCTTGATGGAGGATTCACCCCTCCACTTT. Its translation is CASSLMEDSPLHF.

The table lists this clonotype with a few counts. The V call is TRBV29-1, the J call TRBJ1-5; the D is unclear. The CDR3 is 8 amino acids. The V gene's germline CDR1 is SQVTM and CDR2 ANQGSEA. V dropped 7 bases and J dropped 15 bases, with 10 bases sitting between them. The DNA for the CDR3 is TGCAGCGCCCTCTCCACGCATTTT. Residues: CSALSTHF.

The CDR3 region has the DNA TGTGCCAGCAGTTTAGGGCGGGGGTCGGGGACCTATAATTCACCCCTCCACTTT. Protein sequence: CASSLGRGSGTYNSPLHF. V usage is TRBV27 and J usage is TRBJ1-6; TRBD1 might be the D (5 bases). Trimming removed 2 bases from V and 2 bases from J, with 16 bases in between. CDR3 length: 18 amino acids. The V gene's germline CDR1 is MNHEY and CDR2 SMNVEV (reference sequence).

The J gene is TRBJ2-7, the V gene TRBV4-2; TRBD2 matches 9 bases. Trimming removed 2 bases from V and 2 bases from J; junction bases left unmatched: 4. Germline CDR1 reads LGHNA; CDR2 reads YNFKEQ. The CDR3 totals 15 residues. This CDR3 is CASSQLAGSTYEQYF. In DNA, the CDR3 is TGTGCCAGCAGCCAACTAGCGGGAAGCACCTACGAGCAGTACTTC.

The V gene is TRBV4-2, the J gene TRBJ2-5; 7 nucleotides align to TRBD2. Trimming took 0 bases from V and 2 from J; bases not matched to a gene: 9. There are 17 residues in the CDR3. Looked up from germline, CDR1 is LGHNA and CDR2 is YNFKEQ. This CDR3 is CASSQDGAGEGQETQYF. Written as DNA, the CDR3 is TGTGCCAGCAGCCAAGATGGCGCGGGAGAAGGGCAAGAGACCCAGTACTTC.

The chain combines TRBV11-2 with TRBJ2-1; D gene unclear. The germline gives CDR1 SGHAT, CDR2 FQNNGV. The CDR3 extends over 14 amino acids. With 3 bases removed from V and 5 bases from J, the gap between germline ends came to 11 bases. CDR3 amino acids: CASSFSRPDNEQFF. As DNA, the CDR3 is TGTGCCAGCAGCTTTTCACGGCCCGACAATGAGCAGTTCTTC. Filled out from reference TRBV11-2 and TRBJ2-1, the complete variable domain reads EAGVAQSPRYKIIEKRQSVAFWCNPISGHATLYWYQQILGQGPKLLIQFQNNGVVDDSQLPKDRFSAERLKGVDSTLKIQPAKLEDSAVYLCASSFSRPDNEQFFGPGTRLTVL.

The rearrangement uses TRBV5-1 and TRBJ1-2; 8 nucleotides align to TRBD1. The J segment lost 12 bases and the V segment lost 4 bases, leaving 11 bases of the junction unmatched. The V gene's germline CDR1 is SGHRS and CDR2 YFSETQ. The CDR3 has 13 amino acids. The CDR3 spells CASSPGQGALDTF. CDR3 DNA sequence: TGCGCCAGCAGCCCCGGACAGGGAGCATTGGACACCTTC.

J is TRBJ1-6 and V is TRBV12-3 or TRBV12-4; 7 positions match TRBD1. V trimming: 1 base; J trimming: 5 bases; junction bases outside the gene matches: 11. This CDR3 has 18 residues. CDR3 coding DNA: TGTGCCAGCAGTTTAGTCCCGCAGGGGGGTAGGAATAATTCACCCCTCCACTTT. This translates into CASSLVPQGGRNNSPLHF.

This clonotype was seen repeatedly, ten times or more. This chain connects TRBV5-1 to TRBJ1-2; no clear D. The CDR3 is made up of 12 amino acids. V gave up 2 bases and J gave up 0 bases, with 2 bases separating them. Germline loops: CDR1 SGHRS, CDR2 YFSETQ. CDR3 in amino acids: CASSLPNYGYTF. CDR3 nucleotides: TGCGCCAGCAGCTTACCTAACTATGGCTACACCTTC.

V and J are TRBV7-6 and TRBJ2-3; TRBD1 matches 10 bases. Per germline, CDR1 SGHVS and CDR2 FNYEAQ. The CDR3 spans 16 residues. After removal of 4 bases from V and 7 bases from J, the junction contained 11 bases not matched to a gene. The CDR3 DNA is TGTGCCAGCAGCTCTCTAGAAGGACAGGGGGGAAATACGCAGTATTTT. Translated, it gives CASSSLEGQGGNTQYF.

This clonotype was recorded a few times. The CDR3 coding sequence is TGCAGTAAAATAGACGGGCTAGCAGGAGAGACCCAGTACTTC. It translates to CSKIDGLAGETQYF. The rearrangement joins TRBV20-1 to TRBJ2-5; the D gene is possibly TRBD2 (5 bases). From germline, CDR1 is DFQATT and CDR2 SNEGSKA (reference sequence). CDR3 length: 14 amino acids. V lost 8 bases, J lost 4 bases, and 20 bases lay in between.

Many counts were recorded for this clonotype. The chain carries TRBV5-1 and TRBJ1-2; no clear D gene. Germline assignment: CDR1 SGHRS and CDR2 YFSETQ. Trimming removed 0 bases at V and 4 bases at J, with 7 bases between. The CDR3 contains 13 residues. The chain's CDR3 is CASSLGFSYGYTF. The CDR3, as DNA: TGCGCCAGCAGCTTGGGTTTCAGCTATGGCTACACCTTC.

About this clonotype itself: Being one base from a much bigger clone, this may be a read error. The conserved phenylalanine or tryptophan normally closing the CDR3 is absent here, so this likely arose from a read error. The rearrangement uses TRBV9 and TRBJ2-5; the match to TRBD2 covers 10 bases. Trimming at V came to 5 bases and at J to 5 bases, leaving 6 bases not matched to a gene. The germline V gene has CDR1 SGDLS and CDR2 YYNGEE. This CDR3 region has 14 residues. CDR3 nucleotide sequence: TGTGCCAGCAGTCTAGCGGGAGTATTTGAGACCCAGTACTTG. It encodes CASSLAGVFETQYL.

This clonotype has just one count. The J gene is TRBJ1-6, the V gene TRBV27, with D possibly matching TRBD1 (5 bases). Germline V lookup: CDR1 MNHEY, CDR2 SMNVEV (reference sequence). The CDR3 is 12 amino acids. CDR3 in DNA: TGTGCAGTGGGGGGGAACACTTCACCCCTCCACTTT. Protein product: CAVGGNTSPLHF.

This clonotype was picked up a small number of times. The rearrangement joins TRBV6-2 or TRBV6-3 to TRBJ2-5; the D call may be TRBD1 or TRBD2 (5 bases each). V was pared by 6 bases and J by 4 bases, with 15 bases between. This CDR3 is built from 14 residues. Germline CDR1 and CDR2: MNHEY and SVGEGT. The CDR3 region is CASRPGPLLETQYF. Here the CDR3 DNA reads TGTGCCAGCAGACCGGGGCCCCTTTTAGAGACCCAGTACTTC.

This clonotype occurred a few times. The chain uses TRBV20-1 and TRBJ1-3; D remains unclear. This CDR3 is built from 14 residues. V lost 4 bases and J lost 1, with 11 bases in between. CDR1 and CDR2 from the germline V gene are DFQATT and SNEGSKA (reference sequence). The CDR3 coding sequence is TGCAGTGCTATCTTATGGGCATCTGGAAACACCATATATTTT. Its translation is CSAILWASGNTIYF.

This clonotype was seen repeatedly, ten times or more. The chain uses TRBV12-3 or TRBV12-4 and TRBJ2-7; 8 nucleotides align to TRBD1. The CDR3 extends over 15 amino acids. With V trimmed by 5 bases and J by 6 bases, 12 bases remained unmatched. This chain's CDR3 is CASSDHKTGAGEQYF. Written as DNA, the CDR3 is TGTGCCAGCAGTGACCACAAGACAGGGGCTGGCGAGCAGTACTTC.